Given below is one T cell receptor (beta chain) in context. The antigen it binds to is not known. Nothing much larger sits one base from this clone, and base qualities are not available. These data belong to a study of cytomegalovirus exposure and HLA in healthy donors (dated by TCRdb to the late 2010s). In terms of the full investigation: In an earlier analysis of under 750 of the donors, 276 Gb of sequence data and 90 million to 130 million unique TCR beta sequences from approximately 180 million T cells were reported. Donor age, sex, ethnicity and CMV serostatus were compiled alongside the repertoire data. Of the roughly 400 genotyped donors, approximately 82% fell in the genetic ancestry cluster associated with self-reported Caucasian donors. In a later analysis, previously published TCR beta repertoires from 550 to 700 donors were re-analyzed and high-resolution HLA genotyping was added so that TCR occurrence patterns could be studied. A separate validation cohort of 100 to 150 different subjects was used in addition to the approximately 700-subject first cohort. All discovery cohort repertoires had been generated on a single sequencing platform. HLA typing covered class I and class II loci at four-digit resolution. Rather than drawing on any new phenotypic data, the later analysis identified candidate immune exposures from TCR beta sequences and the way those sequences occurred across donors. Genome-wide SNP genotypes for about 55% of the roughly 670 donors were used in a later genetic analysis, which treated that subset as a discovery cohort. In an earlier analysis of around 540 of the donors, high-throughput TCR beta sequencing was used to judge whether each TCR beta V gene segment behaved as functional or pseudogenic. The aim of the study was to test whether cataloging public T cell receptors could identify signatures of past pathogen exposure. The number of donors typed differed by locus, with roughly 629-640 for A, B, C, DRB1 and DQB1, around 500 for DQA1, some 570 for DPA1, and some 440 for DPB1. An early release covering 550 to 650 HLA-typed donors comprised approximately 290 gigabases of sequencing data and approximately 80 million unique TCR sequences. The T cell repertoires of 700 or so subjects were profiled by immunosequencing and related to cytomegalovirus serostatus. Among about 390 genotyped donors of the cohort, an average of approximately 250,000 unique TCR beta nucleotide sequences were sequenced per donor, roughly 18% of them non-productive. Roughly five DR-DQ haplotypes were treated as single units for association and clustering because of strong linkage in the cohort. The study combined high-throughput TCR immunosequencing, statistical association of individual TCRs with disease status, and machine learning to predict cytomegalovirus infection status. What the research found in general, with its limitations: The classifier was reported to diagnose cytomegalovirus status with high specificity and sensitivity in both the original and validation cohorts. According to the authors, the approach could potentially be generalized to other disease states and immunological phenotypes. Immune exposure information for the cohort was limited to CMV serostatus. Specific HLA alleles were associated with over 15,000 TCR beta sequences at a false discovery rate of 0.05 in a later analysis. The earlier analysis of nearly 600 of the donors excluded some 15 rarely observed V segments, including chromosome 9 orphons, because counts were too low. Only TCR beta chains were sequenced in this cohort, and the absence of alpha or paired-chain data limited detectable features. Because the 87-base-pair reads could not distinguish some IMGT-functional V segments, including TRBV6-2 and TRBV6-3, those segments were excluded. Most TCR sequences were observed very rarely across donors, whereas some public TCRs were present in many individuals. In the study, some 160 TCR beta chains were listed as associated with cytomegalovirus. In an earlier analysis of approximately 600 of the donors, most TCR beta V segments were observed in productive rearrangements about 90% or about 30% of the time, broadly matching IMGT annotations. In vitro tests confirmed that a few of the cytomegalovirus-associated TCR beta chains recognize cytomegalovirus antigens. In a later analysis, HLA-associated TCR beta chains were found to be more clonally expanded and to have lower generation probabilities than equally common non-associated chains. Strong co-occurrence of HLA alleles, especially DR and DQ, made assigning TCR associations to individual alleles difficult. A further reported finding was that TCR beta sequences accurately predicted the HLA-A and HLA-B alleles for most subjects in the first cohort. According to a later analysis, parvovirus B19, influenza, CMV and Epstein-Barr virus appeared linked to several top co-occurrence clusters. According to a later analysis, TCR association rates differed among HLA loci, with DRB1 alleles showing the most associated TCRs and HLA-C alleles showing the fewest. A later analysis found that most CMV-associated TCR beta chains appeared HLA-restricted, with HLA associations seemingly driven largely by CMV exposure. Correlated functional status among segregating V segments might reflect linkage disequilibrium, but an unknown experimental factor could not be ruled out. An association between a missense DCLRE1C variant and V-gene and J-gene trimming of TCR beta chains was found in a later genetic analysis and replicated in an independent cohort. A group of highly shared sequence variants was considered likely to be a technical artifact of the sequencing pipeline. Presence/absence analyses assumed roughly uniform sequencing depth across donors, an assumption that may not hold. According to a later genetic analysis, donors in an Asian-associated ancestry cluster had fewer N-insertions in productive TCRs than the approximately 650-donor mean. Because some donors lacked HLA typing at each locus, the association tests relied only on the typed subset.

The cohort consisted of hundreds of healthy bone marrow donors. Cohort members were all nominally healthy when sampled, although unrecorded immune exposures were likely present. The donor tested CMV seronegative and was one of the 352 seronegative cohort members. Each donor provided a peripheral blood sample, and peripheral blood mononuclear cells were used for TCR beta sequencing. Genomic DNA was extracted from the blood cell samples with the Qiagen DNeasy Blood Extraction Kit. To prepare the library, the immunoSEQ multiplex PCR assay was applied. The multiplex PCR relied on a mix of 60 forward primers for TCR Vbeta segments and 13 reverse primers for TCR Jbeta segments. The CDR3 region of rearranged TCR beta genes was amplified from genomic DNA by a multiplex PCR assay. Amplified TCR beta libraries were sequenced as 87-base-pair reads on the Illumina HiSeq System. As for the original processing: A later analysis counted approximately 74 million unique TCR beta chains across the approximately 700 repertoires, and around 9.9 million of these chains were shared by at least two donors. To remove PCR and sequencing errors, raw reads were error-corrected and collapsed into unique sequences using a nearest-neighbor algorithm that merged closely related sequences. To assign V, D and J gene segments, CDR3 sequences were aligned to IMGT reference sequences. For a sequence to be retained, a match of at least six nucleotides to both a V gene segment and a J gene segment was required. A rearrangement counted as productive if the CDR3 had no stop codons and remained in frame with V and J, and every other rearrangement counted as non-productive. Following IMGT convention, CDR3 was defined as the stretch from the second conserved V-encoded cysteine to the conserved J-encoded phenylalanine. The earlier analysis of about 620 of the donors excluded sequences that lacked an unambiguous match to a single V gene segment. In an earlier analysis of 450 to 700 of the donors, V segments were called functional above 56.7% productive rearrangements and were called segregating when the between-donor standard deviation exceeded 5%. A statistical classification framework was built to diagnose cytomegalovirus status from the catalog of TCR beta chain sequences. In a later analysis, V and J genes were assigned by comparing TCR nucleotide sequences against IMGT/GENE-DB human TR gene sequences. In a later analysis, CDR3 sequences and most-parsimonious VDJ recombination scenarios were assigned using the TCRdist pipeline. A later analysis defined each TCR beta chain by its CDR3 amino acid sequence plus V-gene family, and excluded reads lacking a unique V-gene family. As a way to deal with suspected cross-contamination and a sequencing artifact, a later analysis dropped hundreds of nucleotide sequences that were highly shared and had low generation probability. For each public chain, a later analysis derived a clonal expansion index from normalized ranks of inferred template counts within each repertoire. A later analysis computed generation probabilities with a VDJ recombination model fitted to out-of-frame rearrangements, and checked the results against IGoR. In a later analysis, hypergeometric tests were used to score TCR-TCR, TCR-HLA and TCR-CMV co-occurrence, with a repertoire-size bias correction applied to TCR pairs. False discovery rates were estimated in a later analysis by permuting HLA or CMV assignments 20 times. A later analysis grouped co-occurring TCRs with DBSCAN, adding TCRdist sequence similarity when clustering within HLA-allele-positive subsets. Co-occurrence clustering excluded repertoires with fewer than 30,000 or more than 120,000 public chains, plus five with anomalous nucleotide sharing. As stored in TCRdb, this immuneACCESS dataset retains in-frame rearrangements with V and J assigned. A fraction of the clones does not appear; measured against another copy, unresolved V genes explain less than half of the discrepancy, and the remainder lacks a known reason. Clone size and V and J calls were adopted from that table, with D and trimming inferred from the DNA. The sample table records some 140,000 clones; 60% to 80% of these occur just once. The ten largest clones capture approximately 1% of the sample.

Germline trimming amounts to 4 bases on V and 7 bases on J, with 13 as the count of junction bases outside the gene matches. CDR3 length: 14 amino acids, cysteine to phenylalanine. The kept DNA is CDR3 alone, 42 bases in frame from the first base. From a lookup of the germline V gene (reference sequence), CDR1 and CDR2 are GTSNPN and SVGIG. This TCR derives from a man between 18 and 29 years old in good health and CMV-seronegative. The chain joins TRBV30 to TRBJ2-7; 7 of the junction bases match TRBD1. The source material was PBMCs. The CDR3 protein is CAWIKRTGYWEQYF. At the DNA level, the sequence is TGTGCCTGGATAAAGAGGACAGGTTACTGGGAGCAGTACTTC.